This T cell receptor beta chain was identified during a study of OX40 agonist ivuxolimab in advanced cancers. Overall study: Three patients showed partial responses: one hepatocellular carcinoma and two cutaneous melanoma cases.

Germline V gives CDR1 LGHNA, CDR2 YNFKEQ. This CDR3 contains 13 residues. Deletions cut 0 bases from V and 3 bases from J, with 6 bases between. Clones were sequenced by immunoSEQ multiplex PCR, and TCRdb holds only the in-frame ones, with some missing. Of some 58,000 clones in the sample, 87% were seen once. Patients who had autoimmune disease history or got systemic immunosuppression were left out. The chain joins TRBV4-2 to TRBJ2-7; no definite D call. This TCR was recovered from an adult with an advanced solid tumor such as melanoma, head and neck, liver or kidney cancer. This specimen was CD4+ or CD8+ T cells sorted from blood, taken in a trial of the OX40 agonist ivuxolimab. CDR3 in DNA: TGTGCCAGCAGCCAAGAGATGGGCTACGAGCAGTACTTC. It codes for CASSQEMGYEQYF.